A selection of T cell receptor beta chains follows, all from one sample in a study of OX40 agonist ivuxolimab in advanced cancers. Some clones are missing from TCRdb's copy, which holds only in-frame ones; the method was immunoSEQ multiplex PCR. Seen here are fewer than 45,000 clones, approximately 86% observed once, and the top ten hold 2.5% to 3%. The source was CD4+ or CD8+ T cells sorted from blood, collected in a trial of the OX40 agonist ivuxolimab. The receptors here all came from an adult with an advanced solid tumor such as melanoma, head and neck, liver or kidney cancer. Both conserved end residues are part of each CDR3. The D gene is left open where the match is weak. The listing skips clone size in some rows; elsewhere it reads once, few, many or a size class.

v_gene	d_gene	abundance	j_gene	CDR3aa	CDR3nt
TRBV10-3	TRBD2	.	TRBJ2-7	CAIRASGIEQYF	TGTGCCATCCGAGCTAGCGGGATTGAACAGTACTTC
TRBV30	.	.	TRBJ1-5	CACREDSNQPQHF	TGTGCCTGCAGGGAGGATAGCAATCAGCCCCAGCATTTT
TRBV2	TRBD2	.	TRBJ2-7	CASSVRGGAGSEQYF	TGTGCCAGCAGTGTCCGCGGGGGGGCAGGGAGTGAGCAGTACTTC
TRBV2	TRBD1	.	TRBJ2-3	CASKRGTGPFNTQYF	TGTGCCAGCAAGAGAGGGACAGGGCCTTTCAATACGCAGTATTTT
TRBV28	.	.	TRBJ2-7	CASSLPRGFGYEQYF	TGTGCCAGCAGTCTCCCTAGGGGTTTCGGCTACGAGCAGTACTTC
TRBV7-9	TRBD2	.	TRBJ2-1	CASSQGTSGSLDEQFF	TGTGCCAGCAGCCAAGGGACTAGCGGGAGTCTCGATGAGCAGTTCTTC
TRBV29-1	TRBD2	.	TRBJ2-1	CSPGRVNEQFF	TGCAGCCCGGGGAGGGTCAATGAGCAGTTCTTC
TRBV30	.	.	TRBJ1-2	CAWMRAAHYGYTF	TGTGCCTGGATGAGGGCAGCGCACTATGGCTACACCTTC
TRBV6-5	TRBD1	.	TRBJ2-5	CASSSDRGRAETQYF	TGTGCCAGCAGTTCCGACAGGGGGCGGGCAGAGACCCAGTACTTC
TRBV7-2	.	few	TRBJ2-7	CASSPDRALYEQYF	TGTGCCAGCAGTCCAGACAGAGCACTCTACGAACAGTACTTC
TRBV5-1	TRBD1	.	TRBJ1-2	CASSYRGLNYGYTF	TGCGCCAGCAGTTACAGGGGGCTAAACTATGGCTACACCTTC
TRBV11-2	.	.	TRBJ2-1	CASSLAWTNEQFF	TGTGCCAGCAGCTTAGCCTGGACAAACGAGCAGTTCTTC
TRBV5-1	.	.	TRBJ2-5	CASSTRGPETQYF	TGCGCCAGCAGCACCAGGGGACCGGAGACCCAGTACTTC
TRBV28	.	.	TRBJ1-2	CASSLSVYGYTF	TGTGCCAGCAGTTTATCAGTCTATGGCTACACCTTC
TRBV11-2	TRBD1	.	TRBJ1-2	CASSLDVAGGMGNTF	TGTGCCAGCAGCTTAGATGTCGCAGGGGGTATGGGGAACACCTTC
TRBV9	.	.	TRBJ1-4	CASSLGGVPNEKLFF	TGTGCCAGCAGCCTTGGGGGGGTTCCTAATGAAAAACTGTTTTTT
TRBV6-5	.	.	TRBJ2-3	CASSYFGIADTQYF	TGTGCCAGCAGTTACTTTGGGATCGCAGATACGCAGTATTTT
TRBV4-2	TRBD2	.	TRBJ2-1	CASSLLAGVGNEQFF	TGTGCCAGCAGCCTGCTAGCGGGAGTAGGCAATGAGCAGTTCTTC
TRBV19	.	.	TRBJ1-1	CASSKQAQTTEAFF	TGTGCCAGTAGTAAGCAAGCACAGACCACTGAAGCTTTCTTT
TRBV6-4	.	.	TRBJ1-5	CARELLGPNQPQHF	TGTGCCAGAGAACTTTTGGGCCCGAATCAGCCCCAGCATTTT
TRBV28	TRBD1	.	TRBJ1-2	CASRLGQGGYTF	TGTGCCAGCCGCCTAGGACAGGGAGGCTACACCTTC
TRBV10-3	.	.	TRBJ2-7	CAIITDNYEQYF	TGTGCCATCATCACAGATAACTACGAGCAGTACTTC
TRBV2	.	.	TRBJ2-7	CASRTFTYEQYF	TGTGCCAGCAGGACATTCACCTACGAGCAGTACTTC
TRBV2	.	.	TRBJ1-5	CASKVGAPNQPQHF	TGTGCCAGCAAGGTGGGGGCCCCCAATCAGCCCCAGCATTTT
TRBV7-9	.	.	TRBJ1-2	CASSLEVEHYGYTF	TGTGCCAGCAGCTTAGAAGTGGAACACTATGGCTACACCTTC
TRBV27	TRBD2	.	TRBJ2-3	CASAASGSSTDTQYF	TGTGCCAGCGCGGCTAGCGGGAGTAGCACAGATACGCAGTATTTT
TRBV5-6	.	.	TRBJ2-2	CASSPYSTGELFF	TGTGCCAGCAGCCCCTACAGCACCGGGGAGCTGTTTTTT
TRBV7-9	TRBD1	few	TRBJ1-2	CASSSPPRTGEHYGYTF	TGTGCCAGCAGCTCACCACCTAGGACAGGGGAACACTATGGCTACACCTTC
TRBV28	TRBD1	few	TRBJ1-2	CASCRDRGNYGYTF	TGTGCCAGCTGCCGGGACAGGGGAAACTATGGCTACACCTTC
TRBV15	.	.	TRBJ1-5	CATSRDGVYSNQPQHF	TGTGCCACCAGCAGAGATGGAGTATATAGCAATCAGCCCCAGCATTTT
TRBV11-2	.	.	TRBJ2-2	CASSFSTATNTGELFF	TGTGCCAGCAGCTTTTCCACAGCCACGAACACCGGGGAGCTGTTTTTT
TRBV4-2	TRBD2	.	TRBJ2-7	CASSRGTSESGSNEQYF	TGTGCCAGCAGCCGAGGGACTAGCGAGAGTGGTTCTAACGAGCAGTACTTC
TRBV5-1	.	.	TRBJ2-5	CASSLARGVGLYQETQYF	TGCGCCAGCAGCTTGGCTCGAGGGGTAGGGCTCTACCAAGAGACCCAGTACTTC
TRBV7-6	TRBD1	.	TRBJ2-7	CASSPSPRQGDPLYEQYF	TGTGCCAGCAGTCCATCTCCCAGACAGGGGGATCCCCTCTACGAGCAGTACTTC
TRBV6-5	.	.	TRBJ2-5	CASSSSGETQYF	TGTGCCAGCAGTAGTAGCGGAGAGACCCAGTACTTC
TRBV4-2	.	.	TRBJ1-2	CASSQVEQIGYTF	TGTGCCAGCAGCCAAGTCGAACAAATAGGCTACACCTTC
TRBV30	.	once	TRBJ2-3	CASTRGGPGTDTQYF	TGTGCCTCTACAAGGGGGGGCCCAGGCACAGATACGCAGTATTTT